The TCR beta chain under discussion was sequenced for a study of blood T cell repertoires in COVID-19. The method was immunoSEQ multiplex PCR; TCRdb's version includes in-frame clones alone and lacks a portion of them. In the table there are about 220,000 clones, 83% of which are singletons. Germline CDR1 reads SGHTA; CDR2 reads FQGNSA. Trimming cost V 6 bases and J 7 bases; bases outside gene matches: 3. CDR3 size: 14 residues. Sequencing was performed on peripheral blood. J is TRBJ1-6 and V is TRBV7-2; 10 positions match TRBD1. The TCR was taken from a woman in her forties with active or convalescent COVID-19. In DNA form, the CDR3 reads TGTGCCAGCAGGGGGACAGGGGAAAATTCACCCCTCCACTTT. It translates to CASRGTGENSPLHF. Supplemented by reference TRBV7-2 and TRBJ1-6, the full variable domain reads GAGVSQSPSNKVTEKGKDVELRCDPISGHTALYWYRQSLGQGLEFLIYFQGNSAPDKSGLPSDRFSAERTGGSVSTLTIQRTQQEDSAVYLCASRGTGENSPLHFGNGTRLTVT.